The T cell receptor beta chain described here comes from a study of beta chain features in type 1 diabetes. General study points: Moderately but significantly shorter TCRB CDR3s were found in Type 1 diabetes patients in all four CD4+ subsets. The study found that naive, central memory and Treg TCRB repertoires appeared more similar in patients than in healthy donors.

Cells sorted by CD45RO/CCR7/CD25/CD127/CD95/CD27 comprised CD4+ naive, central memory, regulatory and stem cell-like memory cells. Expressed TCRB transcripts were sequenced after all isolated RNA was converted to cDNA. Sequencing was performed with immunoSEQ multiplex PCR; in TCRdb, only in-frame clones are kept and a portion is missing. The table records about 390,000 clones, roughly a tenth of them present only once. For this clone: The antigen remains unidentified.

Germline assignment: CDR1 MNHEY and CDR2 SMNVEV (reference sequence). This CDR3 spans 15 amino acids. The V end lost 2 bases, the J end lost 6 bases, and 14 bases lay between the germline ends. Sequencing input: central memory CD4+ T cells from blood. The source is a man aged 25 to 40 with type 1 diabetes. This sequence joins TRBV27 and TRBJ2-4; D possibly corresponds to TRBD1 (6 bases). CDR3 DNA: TGTGCCAGCAGTTTAAGGGCAGGGGTCGGAAACATTCAGTACTTC. It encodes CASSLRAGVGNIQYF.